Following are 25 T cell receptor beta chains from one sample sequenced in a study of technical replicates of blood from a few donors. The repertoire was sequenced with immunoSEQ multiplex PCR; TCRdb's copy has only in-frame clones and lacks some. The sample shows roughly 90,000 clones, 90% to 96% of them seen only once. Sequencing input: T cells isolated from PBMCs. All receptors come from a human donor in good health.

V gene TRBV28 combines with J gene TRBJ2-1, with D possibly TRBD1 on 5 matching bases. With 3 bases removed from V and 7 bases from J, the gap between germline ends came to 13 bases. The CDR3 consists of 14 residues. CDR1 MDHEN and CDR2 SYDVKM come from the germline V gene. CDR3 coding DNA: TGTGCCAGCAGTTTGCCCCGCTCAGGGAATGAGCAGTTCTTC. This sequence encodes CASSLPRSGNEQFF.

The chain combines TRBV2 with TRBJ2-2, with D possibly matching TRBD2 (6 bases). This CDR3 region has 15 residues. Looked up from germline, CDR1 is SNHLY and CDR2 is FYNNEI. The V end was cut by 2 bases, the J end by 3 bases, with 10 bases between. The CDR3: CASSETGSDTGELFF. The CDR3 coding sequence is TGTGCCAGCAGTGAAACCGGGAGTGACACCGGGGAGCTGTTTTTT. Combining the CDR3 with reference TRBV2 and TRBJ2-2 gives the whole variable domain EPEVTQTPSHQVTQMGQEVILRCVPISNHLYFYWYRQILGQKVEFLVSFYNNEISEKSEIFDDQFSVERPDGSNFTLKIRSTKLEDSAMYFCASSETGSDTGELFFGEGSRLTVL.

The V and J genes are TRBV7-9 and TRBJ2-7; 9 positions match TRBD1. This CDR3 comprises 16 residues. The junction had 10 bases not matched to a gene; V was cut back by 1 base and J by 6 bases. Germline-derived CDR1 and CDR2 are SEHNR and FQNEAQ (reference sequence). In nucleotides, the CDR3 is TGTGCCAGCAGCTTAGGAAGCCCCGGGACAGGGTTCGAGCAGTACTTC. Protein: CASSLGSPGTGFEQYF.

V and J are TRBV7-9 and TRBJ2-7; possible D gene TRBD2, 5 bases. Germline values: CDR1 SEHNR, CDR2 FQNEAQ (reference sequence). Deletions cut 2 bases from V and 7 bases from J, with 15 bases between. This CDR3 spans 14 amino acids. CDR3 sequence: CASSLLSGLSEQYF. In DNA form, the CDR3 reads TGTGCCAGCAGCTTATTAAGCGGACTGAGTGAGCAGTACTTC.

The chain links TRBV30 to TRBJ2-7; 8 nucleotides line up with TRBD1. CDR1 and CDR2 from the germline V gene are GTSNPN and SVGIG (reference sequence). The CDR3 runs 14 residues. Germline trimming cut 0 bases from V and 3 bases from J; bases unmatched to any gene: 4. The CDR3 DNA follows: TGTGCCTGGAGTGTACAGGGGGAAAGCTACGAGCAGTACTTC. Amino acid sequence: CAWSVQGESYEQYF. Full variable domain (remainder filled in from reference TRBV30 and TRBJ2-7): SQTIHQWPATLVQPVGSPLSLECTVEGTSNPNLYWYRQAAGRGLQLLFYSVGIGQISSEVPQNLSASRPQDRQFILSSKKLLLSDSGFYLCAWSVQGESYEQYFGPGTRLTVT.

The chain combines TRBV6-1 with TRBJ1-1; 11 positions match TRBD1. Germline V CDR1 and CDR2: MNHNS, SASEGT. The CDR3 length is 13 residues. Trimming at V came to 6 bases and at J to 7 bases, leaving 4 bases not matched to a gene. The CDR3 region is CASSGTGGSEAFF. CDR3 DNA: TGTGCCAGCAGCGGGACAGGGGGAAGTGAAGCTTTCTTT.

The genes are TRBV6-5 and TRBJ2-2; D might be TRBD2 (6 bases). CDR3 length equals 15 residues. The V gene lost 3 bases and the J gene lost 2 bases, with 10 bases spanning the gap. Germline CDR1 MNHEY, CDR2 SVGAGI. CDR3: CASSYLAGNTGELFF. CDR3 sequence (DNA): TGTGCCAGCAGTTATTTGGCGGGAAACACCGGGGAGCTGTTTTTT.

The gene calls are TRBV30 and TRBJ1-4; 9 bases line up with TRBD1. The germline gives CDR1 GTSNPN, CDR2 SVGIG (reference sequence). V gave up 5 bases and J gave up 8 bases; unmatched junction bases: 6. CDR3 length: 13 residues. The CDR3 DNA reads TGTGCCTGGGAAACAGGGGGCGCGGAAAAACTGTTTTTT. Amino acid sequence: CAWETGGAEKLFF.

The chain couples TRBV6-6 to TRBJ1-3, with D hard to call. Trimming took 5 bases from V and 1 from J, leaving 9 bases between them. The CDR3 has 14 residues. Per the germline V gene, CDR1 is MNHNY and CDR2 is SVGAGI (reference sequence). CDR3: CASSISGSGNTIYF. The CDR3 DNA reads TGTGCCAGCAGTATATCGGGTTCTGGAAACACCATATATTTT.

CDR3 bases: TGTGCCAGCAGTTACGAGGCAAACACCATATATTTT. Its protein product is CASSYEANTIYF. The chain joins TRBV6-6 to TRBJ1-3; D call uncertain. Deletions cut 2 bases from V and 6 bases from J, with 5 bases between. CDR3 size: 12 residues. CDR1 MNHNY and CDR2 SVGAGI come from the germline V gene (reference sequence).

The chain's CDR3 is CATSRVSVAAYNEQFF. CDR3 coding DNA: TGTGCCACCAGCAGAGTTTCGGTAGCGGCCTACAATGAGCAGTTCTTC. The V gene is TRBV15, the J gene TRBJ2-1; tentatively, D is TRBD2 (6 bases). The CDR3 runs 16 residues. Between the trimmed V and J ends, which lost 1 base and 2 bases, there was a span of 12 bases. Germline V gives CDR1 LNHNV, CDR2 YYDKDF (reference sequence).

This chain links TRBV6-1 with TRBJ1-2; 10 bases are a match to TRBD1. The CDR3 runs 14 residues. The trim removed 7 bases at V and 3 bases at J, leaving 5 bases unmatched. The germline CDR1 and CDR2 sequences are MNHNS and SASEGT. The CDR3 DNA reads as TGTGCCAGCACCCGACAGGGGGCCGACTATGGCTACACCTTC. This codes for CASTRQGADYGYTF.

This rearrangement joins TRBV7-9 to TRBJ2-3; possibly TRBD1 for D (6 bases). Trimming cost V 10 bases and J 0 bases, with 14 bases left between them. The CDR3 spans 14 residues. CDR1 is SEHNR and CDR2 is FQNEAQ in the germline V gene (reference sequence). CDR3 sequence: CATSTGMSTDTQYF. In DNA, the CDR3 is TGTGCCACGTCGACAGGAATGAGCACAGATACGCAGTATTTT.

This clone appeared once. The chain uses TRBV29-1 and TRBJ2-5, with 7 bases lining up with TRBD1. Unmatched junction bases numbered 9, after V lost 4 bases and J lost 4 bases. Looked up from germline, CDR1 is SQVTM and CDR2 is ANQGSEA. This CDR3 has 14 amino acids. This chain's CDR3 is CSVGGGSVLETQYF. The CDR3 bases are TGCAGCGTTGGAGGGGGCTCGGTATTAGAGACCCAGTACTTC.

The V and J genes are TRBV7-8 and TRBJ2-1; D possibly corresponds to TRBD2 (5 bases). V lost 4 bases to trimming and J lost 0 bases, with 10 bases between them. The CDR3 loop spans 15 amino acids. Germline V gene data show CDR1 as SGHVS and CDR2 as FQNEAQ. The CDR3: CASSSERGSYNEQFF. Here the CDR3 DNA reads TGTGCCAGCAGCTCAGAACGGGGCTCCTACAATGAGCAGTTCTTC.

The rearrangement links TRBV2 to TRBJ1-5; weak D call: TRBD1 (5 bases). The CDR3 loop spans 15 amino acids. CDR1 and CDR2 (germline): SNHLY, FYNNEI. Trimming pared 6 bases from V and 0 bases from J, leaving 12 bases between. The CDR3 DNA follows: TGTGCCAGCAGAAGGGGAAGGGGTAGCAATCAGCCCCAGCATTTT. Translation: CASRRGRGSNQPQHF.

V gene TRBV10-3 combines with J gene TRBJ2-7, with D possibly being TRBD1 (6 bases). Trimming removed 10 bases at V and 3 bases at J, with 16 bases between. The germline V gene has CDR1 ENHRY and CDR2 SYGVKD. The CDR3 consists of 13 residues. CDR3 amino acids: CATTDSRNYEQYF. For the CDR3, the DNA is TGTGCCACCACGGACAGTCGAAACTACGAGCAGTACTTC.

The chain employs TRBV2 and TRBJ1-2; TRBD1 aligns across 7 bases. The CDR3 is made up of 14 amino acids. CDR1 and CDR2 from the germline V gene are SNHLY and FYNNEI. J was trimmed by 6 bases and V by 9 bases; bases with no gene match: 13. Here the CDR3 DNA reads TGTGCCAGTGACAGGGTAGATTCGACCCATGGCTACACCTTC. Translated, it gives CASDRVDSTHGYTF. The whole variable domain, filled in from reference TRBV2 and TRBJ1-2, reads EPEVTQTPSHQVTQMGQEVILRCVPISNHLYFYWYRQILGQKVEFLVSFYNNEISEKSEIFDDQFSVERPDGSNFTLKIRSTKLEDSAMYFCASDRVDSTHGYTFGSGTRLTVV.

As DNA, the CDR3 is TGTGCCACCCGGACTAGCGAGAATCCGTACTTC. The encoded protein is CATRTSENPYF. V is TRBV28 and J is TRBJ2-7; 9 nucleotides agree with TRBD2. V was pared by 10 bases and J by 12 bases, with 10 bases of the junction left unmatched. Germline V gene sequence: CDR1 MDHEN, CDR2 SYDVKM. The CDR3 runs 11 residues.

The chain uses TRBV6-1 and TRBJ1-5; a possible D gene is TRBD1 (6 bases). CDR1 is MNHNS and CDR2 is SASEGT in the germline V gene. V dropped 2 bases and J dropped 3 bases, with 11 bases sitting between them. The CDR3 contains 15 residues. The CDR3 sequence: CASSEYSGVNQPQHF. As DNA, the CDR3 is TGTGCCAGCAGTGAATACTCAGGGGTCAATCAGCCCCAGCATTTT.

The V call is TRBV4-1, the J call TRBJ1-1; 9 bases are shared with TRBD1. The CDR3 length is 14 residues. CDR1 MGHRA and CDR2 YSYEKL come from the germline V gene. J lost 6 bases, V lost 3 bases, and 5 bases had no gene match. CDR3 nucleotide sequence: TGCGCCAGCAGCCACCTGACAGGGGGGGCTGAAGCTTTCTTT. Amino acid sequence: CASSHLTGGAEAFF.

The chain is built from TRBV27 and TRBJ2-3; 8 positions agree with TRBD2. CDR3 length: 16 residues. V gave up 10 bases and J gave up 2 bases; unmatched junction bases: 14. Germline CDR1 reads MNHEY; CDR2 reads SMNVEV (reference sequence). The CDR3, as DNA: TGTGCCACCCAGATCCTAGCGGGCCGCAACACAGATACGCAGTATTTT. It codes for CATQILAGRNTDTQYF.

V usage is TRBV6-5 and J usage is TRBJ1-5, with D hard to call. The CDR3 is 14 amino acids. Trimming pared 5 bases from V and 7 bases from J, leaving 15 bases between. Germline CDR1 MNHEY, CDR2 SVGAGI. CDR3 sequence: CASSTDGTGQPQHF. For the CDR3, the DNA is TGTGCCAGCAGTACGGACGGTACGGGGCAGCCCCAGCATTTT.

With regard to this clone: One end of the junction fails to match germline, which may point to a read error. This chain links TRBV10-1 with TRBJ2-7; no reliable D call. Germline CDR1 and CDR2: WNHNN and SYGVQD (reference sequence). This CDR3 is built from 14 residues. The CDR3 DNA is TGCGCCAGTAGTGCGAAACACAGAACCTACGAGCAGTACTTC. Translation: CASSAKHRTYEQYF.

The CDR3: CASAPGVYNEQFF. DNA of the CDR3: TGCGCCAGCGCCCCGGGAGTATACAATGAGCAGTTCTTC. The V gene is TRBV10-1, the J gene TRBJ2-1, with D maybe TRBD2 (6 bases). V was cut by 8 bases and J by 4 bases, with 12 bases left in between. Per the germline V gene, CDR1 is WNHNN and CDR2 is SYGVQD (reference sequence). The CDR3 contains 13 residues.